These 23 T cell receptor beta chains were sequenced from one sample in a study of blood T cell repertoires in COVID-19. TCRdb's table, derived via immunoSEQ multiplex PCR, lists solely in-frame clones and lacks some. The profile shows approximately 280,000 clones, roughly 91% of them singletons. The sequenced sample was peripheral blood. These receptors came from a man in his forties with acute or convalescent COVID-19.

This sequence joins TRBV12-5 and TRBJ2-7; 9 bases are a match to TRBD1. J lost 5 bases, V lost 0 bases, and 8 bases had no gene match. The germline V gene has CDR1 LGHNT and CDR2 FRNRAP. The CDR3 contains 16 residues. CDR3 sequence: CASGLVRGQGYHEQYF. CDR3 DNA: TGTGCTAGTGGTTTGGTACGGGGACAGGGTTACCACGAGCAGTACTTC. Using reference TRBV12-5 and TRBJ2-7 for the parts outside the CDR3, the full variable domain is DARVTQTPRHKVTEMGQEVTMRCQPILGHNTVFWYRQTMMQGLELLAYFRNRAPLDDSGMPKDRFSAEMPDATLATLKIQPSEPRDSAVYFCASGLVRGQGYHEQYFGPGTRLTVT.

The sample holds one count of this clone. V usage is TRBV6-5 and J usage is TRBJ1-2; 7 positions match TRBD1. The CDR3 sequence is 13 residues long. Germline assignment: CDR1 MNHEY and CDR2 SVGAGI. Losses at the gene ends were 6 bases for V and 2 bases for J; bases not matched to a gene: 3. The CDR3 is CASSWTGNYGYTF. The CDR3 bases are TGTGCCAGCAGCTGGACAGGCAACTATGGCTACACCTTC.

V gene TRBV28 combines with J gene TRBJ2-3, with 11 bases matching TRBD1. The V segment lost 6 bases and the J segment 6 bases; nucleotides outside the gene matches: 11. The germline V gene encodes CDR1 MDHEN and CDR2 SYDVKM. CDR3 length equals 16 residues. CDR3 sequence (DNA): TGTGCCAGCAGCCCCATGCGGACAGGGGGCAGGGATACGCAGTATTTT. Translation gives CASSPMRTGGRDTQYF.

This chain uses TRBV15 with TRBJ1-5, with D possibly matching TRBD1 (6 bases). Trimming took off 4 bases at V and 2 bases at J, with 9 bases between the two ends. Per germline, CDR1 LNHNV and CDR2 YYDKDF (reference sequence). This CDR3 region has 14 residues. Here the CDR3 reads CATSMRQGNQPQHF. The CDR3 DNA reads as TGTGCCACCAGCATGAGACAGGGCAATCAGCCCCAGCATTTT.

The V call is TRBV2, the J call TRBJ2-2, with a weak D call TRBD2 (5 bases). This CDR3 is built from 15 residues. CDR1 and CDR2 (germline): SNHLY, FYNNEI. Trimming pared 5 bases from V and 5 bases from J, leaving 15 bases between. The CDR3 bases are TGTGCCAGCAGTCCTTCATCTCCGGGGACCGGGGAGCTGTTTTTT. Translating gives CASSPSSPGTGELFF.

Here the CDR3 DNA reads TGTGCCAGCAGCTTTCAGGGGGCGAGCAATCAGCCCCAGCATTTT. Protein: CASSFQGASNQPQHF. V gene TRBV11-2 combines with J gene TRBJ1-5; 8 nucleotides match TRBD1. Germline V lookup: CDR1 SGHAT, CDR2 FQNNGV. Trimming removed 3 bases from V and 1 base from J; junction bases left unmatched: 2. The CDR3 covers 15 residues.

This clone was observed a single time. This chain connects TRBV9 to TRBJ2-1, with no clear D. Germline-derived CDR1 and CDR2 are SGDLS and YYNGEE. V was shortened by 0 bases and J by 5 bases, with 9 bases between the two germline ends. This CDR3 has 14 amino acids. The chain's CDR3 is CASSVAPFNNEQFF. The CDR3 region has the DNA TGTGCCAGCAGCGTAGCCCCTTTTAACAATGAGCAGTTCTTC.

This clone has just one count. The genes are TRBV6-5 and TRBJ2-7; possibly TRBD1 for D (6 bases). This CDR3 comprises 16 residues. Germline V gene lookup returns CDR1 MNHEY and CDR2 SVGAGI. Trimming shortened V by 0 bases and J by 3 bases, and 15 bases separated the two germline ends. DNA for the CDR3: TGTGCCAGCAGTTACTCGGGAGAGGAAGGGGGCTACGAGCAGTACTTC. It specifies CASSYSGEEGGYEQYF.

The chain has TRBV2 and TRBJ2-2; TRBD2 matches 9 bases. The CDR3 has 16 residues. Trimming removed 7 bases from V and 1 base from J; junction bases left unmatched: 7. Germline CDR1 is SNHLY and CDR2 is FYNNEI. The CDR3 region has the DNA TGTGCCAGCAAGGTAGCGGGGGCCCGGAACACCGGGGAGCTGTTTTTT. It is translated as CASKVAGARNTGELFF.

The V call is TRBV10-1, the J call TRBJ2-2, with D maybe TRBD1 (5 bases). V lost 10 bases and J 7 bases, leaving 19 bases between the germline ends. This CDR3 region has 14 residues. The germline V gene has CDR1 WNHNN and CDR2 SYGVQD (reference sequence). The CDR3 here is CANPRVRRVGELFF. The CDR3 DNA follows: TGCGCCAACCCCAGGGTGAGGCGAGTCGGGGAGCTGTTTTTT.

Concerning this clone itself: Distinct nucleotide sequences in the sample also encode this CDR3. This CDR3 is CASSEGGEGNQPQHF. Here the CDR3 DNA reads TGCGCCAGCAGTGAAGGGGGCGAGGGCAATCAGCCCCAGCATTTT. The rearrangement links TRBV10-2 to TRBJ1-5; 7 positions agree with TRBD1. Losses at the gene ends were 3 bases for V and 2 bases for J; bases not matched to a gene: 4. CDR1 is WSHSY and CDR2 is SAAADI in the germline V gene. The CDR3 is 15 amino acids.

The chain couples TRBV3-1 (or the pseudogene TRBV3-2) to TRBJ1-2; D is possibly TRBD1 (5 bases). The CDR3 consists of 15 residues. Trimming stripped 0 bases from V and 8 bases from J, with 16 bases between. From germline, CDR1 is LGHDT and CDR2 YNNKEL (reference sequence). The CDR3: CASSQDSGTARGYTF. CDR3 coding DNA: TGTGCCAGCAGCCAAGACTCCGGGACTGCGAGGGGCTACACCTTC.

The sample holds one count of this clone. CDR3 protein: CASSQVEAYQPQHF. The CDR3 bases are TGTGCCAGCAGCCAAGTTGAGGCTTATCAGCCCCAGCATTTT. The genes are TRBV3-1 (or the pseudogene TRBV3-2) and TRBJ1-5; D unclear. Looked up from germline, CDR1 is LGHDT and CDR2 is YNNKEL (reference sequence). The CDR3 has 14 amino acids. With 1 base removed from V and 5 bases from J, the gap between germline ends came to 9 bases.

V gene TRBV5-1 combines with J gene TRBJ2-7; 10 bases line up with TRBD1. In germline, CDR1 is SGHRS, CDR2 YFSETQ. The CDR3 extends over 16 amino acids. With V trimmed by 7 bases and J by 1 base, 11 bases remained unmatched. The CDR3, as DNA: TGCGCCAGCCGACTTTTTCCGGGACAGGGGTCCTACGAGCAGTACTTC. Amino acids: CASRLFPGQGSYEQYF. The full variable domain, rest sourced from reference TRBV5-1 and TRBJ2-7, is KAGVTQTPRYLIKTRGQQVTLSCSPISGHRSVSWYQQTPGQGLQFLFEYFSETQRNKGNFPGRFSGRQFSNSRSEMNVSTLELGDSALYLCASRLFPGQGSYEQYFGPGTRLTVT.

The V gene is TRBV19, the J gene TRBJ1-2; 7 bases line up with TRBD1. With V trimmed by 2 bases and J by 5 bases, 8 bases remained unmatched. The CDR3 has 15 amino acids. Looked up from germline, CDR1 is LNHDA and CDR2 is SQIVND (reference sequence). The CDR3 sequence is CASSIPGQGVYGYTF. Written as DNA, the CDR3 is TGTGCCAGTAGTATACCGGGGCAGGGGGTTTATGGCTACACCTTC.

This chain uses TRBV27 with TRBJ1-2, with D perhaps matching TRBD1 (5 bases). Germline CDR1 is MNHEY and CDR2 is SMNVEV (reference sequence). This CDR3 has 14 residues. Between the trimmed V and J ends, which lost 0 bases and 1 base, there was a span of 6 bases. The CDR3 nucleotides are TGTGCCAGCAGTTTATCGGGGGGTAACTATGGCTACACCTTC. Residues: CASSLSGGNYGYTF.

The V gene is TRBV24-1, the J gene TRBJ2-3; the D gene is possibly TRBD1 (5 bases). CDR3 length: 15 residues. Germline CDR1 is KGHDR and CDR2 is SFDVKD. V was pared by 0 bases and J by 2 bases, with 8 bases between. CDR3 coding DNA: TGTGCCACCAGTGATTTGAGGGGATCCACAGATACGCAGTATTTT. This encodes CATSDLRGSTDTQYF.

The chain employs TRBV14 and TRBJ2-7; no definite D call. Trimming took 4 bases from V and 0 from J, leaving 4 bases between them. The CDR3 loop spans 12 amino acids. Germline values: CDR1 SGHDN, CDR2 FVKESK. The DNA for the CDR3 is TGTGCCAGCAGCCCCTTCTCCTACGAGCAGTACTTC. Amino acid sequence: CASSPFSYEQYF.

CDR3 sequence reads: CASSVATGGTGELFF. CDR3 sequence (DNA): TGTGCCAGCAGCGTAGCGACAGGGGGAACCGGGGAGCTGTTTTTT. The chain has TRBV9 and TRBJ2-2; 9 bases are a match to TRBD1. After removal of 0 bases from V and 5 bases from J, the junction contained 2 bases not matched to a gene. Per germline, CDR1 SGDLS and CDR2 YYNGEE. This CDR3 has 15 amino acids.

The J gene is TRBJ1-1, the V gene TRBV19; D possibly corresponds to TRBD1 (5 bases). Trimming pared 5 bases from V and 6 bases from J, leaving 10 bases between. Germline loops: CDR1 LNHDA, CDR2 SQIVND (reference sequence). The CDR3 extends over 12 amino acids. Here the CDR3 DNA reads TGTGCCAGTAGTCGGTGGGGGGCTGAAGCTTTCTTT. Amino acid sequence: CASSRWGAEAFF. Using reference TRBV19 and TRBJ1-1 for the parts outside the CDR3, the full variable domain is DGGITQSPKYLFRKEGQNVTLSCEQNLNHDAMYWYRQDPGQGLRLIYYSQIVNDFQKGDIAEGYSVSREKKESFPLTVTSAQKNPTAFYLCASSRWGAEAFFGQGTRLTVV.

The CDR3 protein is CASSAGQGTDTQYF. The CDR3 region has the DNA TGCGCCAGCAGCGCCGGACAGGGGACAGATACGCAGTATTTT. The chain is built from TRBV5-1 and TRBJ2-3; 9 bases line up with TRBD1. This CDR3 spans 14 amino acids. The V gene's germline CDR1 is SGHRS and CDR2 YFSETQ. The V gene end was trimmed by 4 bases and the J gene end by 3 bases; junction bases not matched to a gene: 3.

This chain links TRBV19 with TRBJ1-5; 7 positions match TRBD1. This CDR3 spans 17 amino acids. Germline CDR1 LNHDA, CDR2 SQIVND (reference sequence). The J segment lost 0 bases and the V segment lost 3 bases, leaving 8 bases of the junction unmatched. The CDR3 region is CASSMRQGDGSNQPQHF. CDR3 DNA: TGTGCCAGTAGTATGCGACAGGGTGATGGTAGCAATCAGCCCCAGCATTTT.

The V call is TRBV6-5, the J call TRBJ1-5; D is perhaps TRBD1 (6 bases). CDR1 is MNHEY, CDR2 SVGAGI, per germline. V was pared by 5 bases and J by 1 base, with 12 bases between. The CDR3 has 15 amino acids. The CDR3 loop reads CASSSGTSSNQPQHF. In DNA, the CDR3 is TGTGCCAGCAGTAGCGGGACATCCAGCAATCAGCCCCAGCATTTT.